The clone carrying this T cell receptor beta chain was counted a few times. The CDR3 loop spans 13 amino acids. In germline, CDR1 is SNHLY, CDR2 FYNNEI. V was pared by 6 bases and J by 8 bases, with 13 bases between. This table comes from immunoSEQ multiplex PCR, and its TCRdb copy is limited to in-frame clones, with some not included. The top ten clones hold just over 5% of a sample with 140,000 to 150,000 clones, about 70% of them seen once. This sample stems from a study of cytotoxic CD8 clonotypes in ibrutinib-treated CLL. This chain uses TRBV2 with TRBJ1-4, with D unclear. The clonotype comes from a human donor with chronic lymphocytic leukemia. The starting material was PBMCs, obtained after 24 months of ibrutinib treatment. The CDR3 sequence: CASSKSRSEKLFF. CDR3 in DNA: TGTGCCAGCAGCAAAAGCAGGTCCGAAAAACTGTTTTTT.